This T cell receptor beta chain was captured in a study of blood T cell repertoires in COVID-19. The table came from immunoSEQ multiplex PCR; TCRdb's copy has only in-frame clones and leaves some out. Of fewer than 200,000 clones listed, approximately 92% are singletons. V was trimmed by 1 base and J by 5 bases, leaving 14 bases between them. The CDR3 is 15 amino acids. Looked up from germline, CDR1 is SNHLY and CDR2 is FYNNEI. The V gene is TRBV2, the J gene TRBJ1-2, with a possible D match to TRBD1 (5 bases). The sequence derives from a woman aged 45-65 years with acute or convalescent COVID-19. Sequences were obtained from peripheral blood. The CDR3 protein is CASSEGVSQGYGYTF. In nucleotides, the CDR3 is TGTGCCAGCAGTGAAGGTGTCAGTCAGGGATATGGCTACACCTTC. Complete variable domain (other parts from reference TRBV2 and TRBJ1-2): EPEVTQTPSHQVTQMGQEVILRCVPISNHLYFYWYRQILGQKVEFLVSFYNNEISEKSEIFDDQFSVERPDGSNFTLKIRSTKLEDSAMYFCASSEGVSQGYGYTFGSGTRLTVV.